The 14 T cell receptor beta chains below all came from one sample that was sequenced in a study of blood T cell repertoires in COVID-19 (dated by TCRdb to about 2020). Library preparation used the immunoSEQ multiplex PCR assay. Drawn from immuneACCESS, this table holds only the in-frame rearrangements with V and J called that TCRdb kept. Clones are partly lost; checked studies trace under half to an unresolved V gene and leave the rest unexplained. This sample lists a few hundred thousand clones; around 90% were detected once. In total, the top ten clones hold 3% to 4.5% of the sample. Sequenced sample: peripheral blood. The receptors stem from a woman aged 55-69 years with COVID-19, enrolled during active disease.

The chain uses TRBV29-1 and TRBJ1-2, with a weak D call TRBD1 (6 bases). The CDR3 sequence is 11 residues long. The ends were cut back, 7 bases at V and 6 bases at J, with 12 bases in the middle. The germline CDR1 and CDR2 sequences are SQVTM and ANQGSEA. CDR3: CSEKTGNGYTF. CDR3 in DNA: TGCAGCGAGAAAACAGGGAATGGCTACACCTTC.

A remark on this clone: Other DNA sequences in the sample encode the same CDR3. V gene TRBV28 combines with J gene TRBJ2-5; 7 positions match TRBD2. The CDR3 is made up of 13 amino acids. J was trimmed by 4 bases and V by 5 bases; bases with no gene match: 4. Looked up from germline, CDR1 is MDHEN and CDR2 is SYDVKM. CDR3 loop: CASSEPGGETQYF. The DNA of the CDR3 is TGTGCCAGCAGTGAACCGGGGGGAGAGACCCAGTACTTC.

This rearrangement joins TRBV5-1 to TRBJ2-1; 8 bases agree with TRBD1. Losses at the gene ends were 3 bases for V and 5 bases for J; bases not matched to a gene: 7. There are 15 residues in the CDR3. CDR1 and CDR2 from the germline V gene are SGHRS and YFSETQ. The DNA of the CDR3 is TGCGCCAGCAGCTGGCAACAGGGGGTAAACAATGAGCAGTTCTTC. It translates to CASSWQQGVNNEQFF.

The chain joins TRBV5-1 to TRBJ1-4; 10 bases align to TRBD1. This CDR3 comprises 16 residues. V dropped 7 bases and J dropped 6; count of bases not matched to a gene: 12. CDR1 is SGHRS and CDR2 is YFSETQ in the germline V gene. The CDR3 sequence: CASSQPLGTGDEKLFF. The CDR3 coding sequence is TGCGCCAGCTCCCAACCTCTCGGGACAGGGGATGAAAAACTGTTTTTT.

This chain uses TRBV19 with TRBJ1-2, with TRBD1 identical over 9 bases. This CDR3 region has 19 residues. V lost 10 bases to trimming and J lost 0 bases; unmatched junction nucleotides: 21. CDR1 and CDR2 (germline): LNHDA, SQIVND (reference sequence). The CDR3 sequence: CATDNNRPGQGNTNYGYTF. The CDR3 DNA sequence: TGTGCCACCGACAATAATCGACCGGGACAGGGTAATACTAACTATGGCTACACCTTC. Drawing the rest from reference TRBV19 and TRBJ1-2, the complete variable domain is DGGITQSPKYLFRKEGQNVTLSCEQNLNHDAMYWYRQDPGQGLRLIYYSQIVNDFQKGDIAEGYSVSREKKESFPLTVTSAQKNPTAFYLCATDNNRPGQGNTNYGYTFGSGTRLTVV.

This clone came up once. The chain joins TRBV5-1 to TRBJ2-3; 14 bases match TRBD2. Trimming cost V 4 bases and J 1 base; bases outside gene matches: 5. The length of the CDR3 is 17 residues. Germline lookup yields CDR1 SGHRS and CDR2 YFSETQ. This CDR3 is CASSETSGGVGTDTQYF. The CDR3 nucleotides are TGCGCCAGCAGCGAGACTAGCGGGGGGGTTGGCACAGATACGCAGTATTTT.

The V and J genes are TRBV3-1 (or the pseudogene TRBV3-2) and TRBJ2-5; TRBD1 aligns across 9 bases. Germline V gene data show CDR1 as LGHDT and CDR2 as YNNKEL (reference sequence). The CDR3 runs to 16 residues. Trimming cost V 4 bases and J 4 bases; bases outside gene matches: 10. CDR3 DNA: TGTGCCAGCAGCCCGGGTACAGGGGGCGCGAGAGAGACCCAGTACTTC. It codes for CASSPGTGGARETQYF.

The CDR3 coding sequence is TGTGCCAGTAGCCCACCTTCGGGACAGGGGGTTCCCGGGGAGCTGTTTTTT. Translated: CASSPPSGQGVPGELFF. The chain joins TRBV19 to TRBJ2-2; TRBD1 matches 11 bases. The CDR3 spans 17 residues. The germline V gene has CDR1 LNHDA and CDR2 SQIVND (reference sequence). The J segment lost 6 bases and the V segment lost 6 bases, leaving 12 bases of the junction unmatched.

This rearrangement joins TRBV5-1 to TRBJ2-7; perhaps TRBD1 as D (6 bases). This CDR3 is 16 amino acids long. Germline V lookup: CDR1 SGHRS, CDR2 YFSETQ. V gave up 3 bases and J gave up 3 bases, with 19 bases separating them. CDR3 protein: CASSSSGTPGHYEQYF. CDR3 bases: TGCGCCAGCAGCTCTTCGGGGACACCGGGTCACTACGAGCAGTACTTC.

To note about this clone: Other DNA variants within this sample encode the same CDR3. This rearrangement joins TRBV18 to TRBJ1-6; TRBD1 is a possible D gene (6 bases). V was cut by 3 bases and J by 10 bases, with 13 bases left in between. This CDR3 is built from 14 residues. CDR1 is KGHSH and CDR2 is LQKENI in the germline V gene. The CDR3 DNA reads as TGTGCCAGCTCACCGGACAGTAGCAACTCACCCCTCCACTTT. Translated, it gives CASSPDSSNSPLHF.

This chain connects TRBV7-2 to TRBJ1-2, with TRBD1 matching over 7 bases. The germline V gene encodes CDR1 SGHTA and CDR2 FQGNSA. The CDR3 runs to 15 residues. Trimming cost V 2 bases and J 2 bases; bases outside gene matches: 5. The CDR3 DNA follows: TGTGCCAGCAGCTTACAGGGACAGCAAAACTATGGCTACACCTTC. Its protein is CASSLQGQQNYGYTF.

The chain uses TRBV11-1 and TRBJ1-2; 7 positions agree with TRBD1. Germline CDR1 reads SGHAT; CDR2 reads FQDESV (reference sequence). With 5 bases clipped from V and 6 bases from J, the junction kept 9 bases outside the gene matches. CDR3 length: 14 residues. The CDR3 is CASSPLGQGDGYTF. The CDR3 region has the DNA TGTGCCAGCAGCCCCCTCGGGCAGGGGGATGGCTACACCTTC.

The V and J genes are TRBV16 and TRBJ1-1, with 7 bases lining up with TRBD1. V lost 5 bases and J lost 1; bases outside the gene matches: 10. In germline, CDR1 is KGHSY, CDR2 FQNENV. This CDR3 is 16 amino acids long. CDR3 bases: TGTGCCAGCAGCAGGGGGCAGGGAATCGGGAACACTGAAGCTTTCTTT. Amino acid sequence: CASSRGQGIGNTEAFF. The full variable domain, in which reference TRBV16 and TRBJ1-1 provide the parts outside the CDR3, is GEEVAQTPKHLVRGEGQKAKLYCAPIKGHSYVFWYQQVLKNEFKFLISFQNENVFDETGMPKERFSAKCLPNSPCSLEIQATKLEDSAVYFCASSRGQGIGNTEAFFGQGTRLTVV.

The chain combines TRBV2 with TRBJ2-5, with TRBD1 matching over 10 bases. V dropped 6 bases and J dropped 5; count of bases not matched to a gene: 6. The length of the CDR3 is 14 residues. Germline values: CDR1 SNHLY, CDR2 FYNNEI. The CDR3 loop is CASRRQGAGETQYF. Written as DNA, the CDR3 is TGTGCCAGCAGGAGACAGGGGGCCGGTGAGACCCAGTACTTC.